Presented here are 24 T cell receptor beta chains from one specimen sequenced in a study of cytotoxic CD8 clonotypes in ibrutinib-treated CLL. Sequencing used immunoSEQ multiplex PCR; TCRdb keeps in-frame clones, though not all of them. Among about 50,000 clones, roughly three fifths were seen once, and the ten largest hold 25% to 30%. Source: PBMCs, taken after 24 months of ibrutinib treatment. These receptors were taken from a human donor with chronic lymphocytic leukemia.

V gene TRBV27 combines with J gene TRBJ2-7, with D perhaps TRBD1 (5 bases). The CDR3 has 13 residues. Trimming left V 3 bases short and J 9 bases short, with 15 bases between. CDR1 MNHEY and CDR2 SMNVEV come from the germline V gene (reference sequence). CDR3 protein: CASSFDSASWQYF. The CDR3 nucleotides are TGTGCCAGCAGTTTCGACAGCGCCTCCTGGCAGTACTTC.

A few counts support this clone. V gene TRBV29-1 combines with J gene TRBJ1-2; a possible D gene is TRBD1 (6 bases). The CDR3 loop spans 13 amino acids. Germline V CDR1 and CDR2: SQVTM, ANQGSEA. The V end was cut by 7 bases, the J end by 4 bases, with 16 bases between. Written as DNA, the CDR3 is TGCAGCGCCCGCCTAGGGGGTGGCTATGGCTACACCTTC. Amino acid sequence: CSARLGGGYGYTF.

This clone has a handful of counts. The chain carries TRBV7-9 and TRBJ2-7; D gene unclear. Trimming stripped 3 bases from V and 3 bases from J, with 9 bases between. Germline V lookup: CDR1 SEHNR, CDR2 FQNEAQ (reference sequence). The length of the CDR3 is 13 residues. This CDR3 reads CASSFTDNYEQYF. CDR3 coding DNA: TGTGCCAGCAGCTTCACAGACAACTACGAGCAGTACTTC. The full variable domain, with the rest looked up from reference TRBV7-9 and TRBJ2-7, is DTGVSQNPRHKITKRGQNVTFRCDPISEHNRLYWYRQTLGQGPEFLTYFQNEAQLEKSRLLSDRFSAERPKGSFSTLEIQRTEQGDSAMYLCASSFTDNYEQYFGPGTRLTVT.

This clone was detected a few times. The chain links TRBV4-1 to TRBJ2-7; D might be TRBD2 (5 bases). Germline assignment: CDR1 MGHRA and CDR2 YSYEKL. V lost 0 bases to trimming and J lost 2 bases, with 5 bases between them. The CDR3 runs to 13 residues. The CDR3 DNA reads TGCGCCAGCAGCCAAGAACTAGCCTACGAGCAGTACTTC. This codes for CASSQELAYEQYF.

This rearrangement joins TRBV5-1 to TRBJ2-1; 7 bases fit TRBD1. V lost 2 bases, J lost 2 bases, and 4 bases stayed unmatched. CDR3 size: 15 residues. Per germline, CDR1 SGHRS and CDR2 YFSETQ. This chain's CDR3 is CASSFLQGAYNEQFF. Written as DNA, the CDR3 is TGCGCCAGCAGCTTCCTCCAGGGGGCCTACAATGAGCAGTTCTTC.

The chain combines TRBV2 with TRBJ2-7, with TRBD2 identical over 8 bases. From germline, CDR1 is SNHLY and CDR2 FYNNEI. The CDR3 length is 16 residues. Trimming at V came to 4 bases and at J to 0 bases, leaving 8 bases not matched to a gene. CDR3 DNA: TGTGCCAGCAGTGTAACTAGCGGCCCAAGCTCCTACGAGCAGTACTTC. Its translation: CASSVTSGPSSYEQYF.

V is TRBV6-5 and J is TRBJ2-1, with 12 bases matching TRBD2. V shed 4 bases and J 7 bases; nucleotides not matched to a gene: 8. CDR1 and CDR2 (germline): MNHEY, SVGAGI. CDR3 length equals 16 residues. The CDR3 coding sequence is TGTGCCAGCAGTTCGACTAGCGGGGGAGTTAGGAATGAGCAGTTCTTC. Its protein product is CASSSTSGGVRNEQFF.

The V call is TRBV7-9, the J call TRBJ2-7, with 8 nucleotides matching TRBD2. CDR3 size: 14 residues. Germline lookup yields CDR1 SEHNR and CDR2 FQNEAQ (reference sequence). V lost 5 bases and J lost 3; bases outside the gene matches: 6. The CDR3 DNA reads TGTGCCAGCAGCGTTAGCGGGGTTAACTACGAGCAGTACTTC. This gives the protein CASSVSGVNYEQYF.

The chain is built from TRBV2 and TRBJ1-4; no reliable D call. The CDR3 has 16 amino acids. CDR1 and CDR2 from the germline V gene are SNHLY and FYNNEI. With 4 bases removed from V and 4 bases from J, the gap between germline ends came to 16 bases. The DNA of the CDR3 is TGTGCCAGCAGTGTTAACGATTGGGGATTTAATGAAAAACTGTTTTTT. Translated, it gives CASSVNDWGFNEKLFF.

This clone has a handful of counts. The V gene is TRBV13, the J gene TRBJ1-2; D unclear. This CDR3 contains 13 residues. With 0 bases removed from V and 6 bases from J, the gap between germline ends came to 8 bases. The V gene's germline CDR1 is PRHDT and CDR2 FYEKMQ (reference sequence). Here the CDR3 reads CASSLGGGDGYTF. DNA for the CDR3: TGTGCCAGCAGCTTAGGGGGTGGGGATGGCTACACCTTC.

This chain uses TRBV4-1 with TRBJ1-4, with TRBD1 matching over 9 bases. Germline assignment: CDR1 MGHRA and CDR2 YSYEKL. The CDR3 is made up of 17 amino acids. The V segment lost 6 bases and the J segment 0 bases; nucleotides outside the gene matches: 8. The CDR3 sequence: CASSLSGQGATNEKLFF. For the CDR3, the DNA is TGCGCCAGCAGTCTTTCGGGACAGGGTGCAACTAATGAAAAACTGTTTTTT.

This clone appeared once. The chain links TRBV5-6 to TRBJ2-5; 11 nucleotides line up with TRBD2. V lost 4 bases, J lost 5 bases, and 7 bases stayed unmatched. CDR1 is SGHDT and CDR2 is YYEEEE in the germline V gene. This CDR3 spans 15 amino acids. The chain's CDR3 is CASSPGLAVRETQYF. The CDR3 DNA sequence: TGTGCCAGCAGCCCGGGACTAGCGGTTAGGGAGACCCAGTACTTC.

A word on this clone: This may be a read error: a much more frequent sequence differs by one nucleotide. The identical CDR3 is also encoded by other nucleotide sequences in the sample. The V gene is TRBV5-1, the J gene TRBJ2-7; 9 positions match TRBD2. The CDR3 is 22 residues long. Germline V CDR1 and CDR2: SGHRS, YFSETQ. The V and J ends lost 3 bases and 2 bases, in that order; junction bases with no gene match: 27. In DNA, the CDR3 is TGCGCCAGCAGCTCCGGGGGTAGCCGTACGGGACTCGCGGGGGGGACAACCTACGAGCAGTACTTC. Amino acid sequence: CASSSGGSRTGLAGGTTYEQYF.

The rearrangement joins TRBV2 to TRBJ2-5; D call uncertain. The CDR3 totals 14 residues. Trimming took off 4 bases at V and 4 bases at J, with 13 bases between the two ends. Per the germline V gene, CDR1 is SNHLY and CDR2 is FYNNEI. CDR3 protein: CASSAEVALETQYF. In DNA, the CDR3 is TGTGCCAGCAGTGCCGAAGTAGCCTTAGAGACCCAGTACTTC.

The genes are TRBV11-2 and TRBJ2-7; TRBD2 matches at 9 bases. Germline CDR1 SGHAT, CDR2 FQNNGV. V trimming: 3 bases; J trimming: 0 bases; junction bases outside the gene matches: 6. The CDR3 spans 16 residues. The CDR3 sequence is CASSLGLASYSYEQYF. DNA for the CDR3: TGTGCCAGCAGCTTGGGACTAGCCTCCTACTCCTACGAGCAGTACTTC. The full variable domain, with the rest looked up from reference TRBV11-2 and TRBJ2-7, is EAGVAQSPRYKIIEKRQSVAFWCNPISGHATLYWYQQILGQGPKLLIQFQNNGVVDDSQLPKDRFSAERLKGVDSTLKIQPAKLEDSAVYLCASSLGLASYSYEQYFGPGTRLTVT.

This clone was seen a few times. This chain uses TRBV4-1 with TRBJ1-2; D gene uncertain. CDR1 and CDR2 (germline): MGHRA, YSYEKL. V was shortened by 0 bases and J by 8 bases, with 13 bases between the two germline ends. CDR3 length: 14 residues. In DNA form, the CDR3 reads TGCGCCAGCAGCCAAGATGGCCTCTCGCGGGGCTACACCTTC. This encodes CASSQDGLSRGYTF.

This clone was observed once. The rearrangement links TRBV29-1 to TRBJ2-7; D gene uncertain. The V gene's germline CDR1 is SQVTM and CDR2 ANQGSEA. V was shortened by 2 bases and J by 3 bases, with 8 bases between the two germline ends. The length of the CDR3 is 12 residues. The chain's CDR3 is CSVEHQDYEQYF. CDR3 sequence (DNA): TGCAGCGTTGAACACCAAGACTACGAGCAGTACTTC.

The V call is TRBV5-1, the J call TRBJ2-5; 9 bases fit TRBD2. The CDR3 loop spans 16 amino acids. Germline values: CDR1 SGHRS, CDR2 YFSETQ. Trimming removed 1 base from V and 1 base from J; junction bases left unmatched: 5. The CDR3, as DNA: TGCGCCAGCAGCTTGATCAGCGGGGGGCCCCAAGAGACCCAGTACTTC. Translation gives CASSLISGGPQETQYF.

The chain uses TRBV4-1 and TRBJ2-3, with D perhaps given as TRBD1 or TRBD2 (6 bases each). CDR1 and CDR2 from the germline V gene are MGHRA and YSYEKL. The CDR3 has 17 amino acids. V was trimmed by 0 bases and J by 6 bases, leaving 19 bases between them. The CDR3 spells CASSQEPEGGRWDTQYF. In DNA, the CDR3 is TGCGCCAGCAGCCAAGAACCTGAGGGGGGCCGTTGGGATACGCAGTATTTT.

V is TRBV11-2 and J is TRBJ1-1; D might be TRBD1 (5 bases). Germline values: CDR1 SGHAT, CDR2 FQNNGV. This CDR3 region has 14 residues. V was clipped by 4 bases and J by 5 bases, with 14 bases between them. CDR3 in amino acids: CASSSGQSVTEAFF. Here the CDR3 DNA reads TGTGCCAGCAGCTCCGGACAATCGGTAACTGAAGCTTTCTTT.

This sequence joins TRBV11-2 and TRBJ2-1, with 11 bases matching TRBD1. This CDR3 has 14 amino acids. Trimming took 5 bases from V and 10 from J; bases not matched to a gene: 7. Germline V lookup: CDR1 SGHAT, CDR2 FQNNGV. The DNA for the CDR3 is TGTGCCAGCAGCCCTGGGACAGGGGGGGACGAGCAGTTCTTC. Its translation is CASSPGTGGDEQFF.

The chain employs TRBV6-5 and TRBJ1-2; D gene ambiguous. The CDR3 sequence is 12 residues long. The ends were cut back, 6 bases at V and 2 bases at J, with 7 bases in the middle. The germline CDR1 and CDR2 sequences are MNHEY and SVGAGI. The CDR3 region is CASRTQNYGYTF. Written as DNA, the CDR3 is TGTGCCAGCAGGACACAGAACTATGGCTACACCTTC.

V gene TRBV2 combines with J gene TRBJ1-2, with a tentative D call TRBD1 (5 bases). Germline CDR1 SNHLY, CDR2 FYNNEI. The CDR3 runs 15 residues. V was shortened by 5 bases and J by 8 bases, with 21 bases between the two germline ends. This CDR3 is CASSRGSVGERGYTF. CDR3 nucleotide sequence: TGTGCCAGCAGTCGCGGGTCGGTGGGGGAGAGGGGCTACACCTTC. Looking up the rest from reference TRBV2 and TRBJ1-2 gives the full variable domain: EPEVTQTPSHQVTQMGQEVILRCVPISNHLYFYWYRQILGQKVEFLVSFYNNEISEKSEIFDDQFSVERPDGSNFTLKIRSTKLEDSAMYFCASSRGSVGERGYTFGSGTRLTVV.

The V gene is TRBV19, the J gene TRBJ1-2; 7 bases map to TRBD1. The junction had 11 bases not matched to a gene; V was cut back by 7 bases and J by 3 bases. This CDR3 comprises 15 residues. Germline V gene lookup returns CDR1 LNHDA and CDR2 SQIVND (reference sequence). Here the CDR3 reads CASTPVGQTYYGYTF. The CDR3 DNA sequence: TGTGCCAGTACCCCGGTGGGACAGACGTACTATGGCTACACCTTC.